These 32 T cell receptor beta chains share one sample of origin, sequenced in a study of identical twins. TCRdb used MiXCR to reprocess the 5' RACE reads, holding one entry per CDR3 protein. The data contain hundreds of thousands of distinct CDR3 sequences, 5.5% to 6.5% of them singletons. Sequenced: naive T cells sorted from blood. The receptors shown here come from a man younger than 35 in good health.

This clonotype came up many times. J is TRBJ2-7 and V is TRBV20-1; D perhaps matches TRBD1 (7 bases). The CDR3 extends over 14 amino acids. Looked up from germline, CDR1 is DFQATT and CDR2 is SNEGSKA (reference sequence). Deletions cut 1 base from V and 6 bases from J, with 16 bases between. The CDR3 bases are TGCAGTGCTAGAGTCGGAGGGGGCGCTTCCGAGCAGTACTTC. It yields the protein CSARVGGGASEQYF.

This clonotype has ten or more counts. V is TRBV6-1 and J is TRBJ1-1; D is ambiguous. Deletions cut 6 bases from V and 2 bases from J, with 10 bases between. Germline values: CDR1 MNHNS, CDR2 SASEGT. The CDR3 is made up of 13 amino acids. This CDR3 reads CASSRILNTEAFF. Written as DNA, the CDR3 is TGTGCCAGCAGCCGGATCCTAAACACTGAAGCTTTCTTT.

The chain uses TRBV10-3 and TRBJ2-1, with 9 bases identical to TRBD1. This CDR3 has 15 amino acids. V lost 1 base, J lost 7 bases, and 5 bases stayed unmatched. Germline lookup yields CDR1 ENHRY and CDR2 SYGVKD. The CDR3 coding sequence is TGTGCCATCAGTGAGTTTGAGACAGGGGGAAATGAGCAGTTCTTC. As protein: CAISEFETGGNEQFF.

The chain couples TRBV12-3 or TRBV12-4 to TRBJ2-3, with 14 positions matching TRBD2. Trimming at V came to 3 bases and at J to 4 bases, leaving 3 bases not matched to a gene. The CDR3 is made up of 16 amino acids. This chain's CDR3 is CASSLRLAGGPDTQYF. The CDR3 DNA follows: TGTGCCAGCAGTTTGCGACTAGCGGGAGGGCCAGATACGCAGTATTTT.

On this clonotype itself: A read error is possible here, since a much larger clone lies one base away. This CDR3 is missing its conserved last phenylalanine or tryptophan, likely due to a read error. This rearrangement joins TRBV6-6 to TRBJ1-3; possible D gene TRBD1, 6 bases. The CDR3 sequence is 13 residues long. V lost 8 bases to trimming and J lost 5 bases, with 13 bases between them. CDR1 and CDR2 (germline): MNHNY, SVGAGI (reference sequence). The CDR3 DNA reads as TGTGCCAGCGCAGGACAGTCCAGAAACACCATATATTGT. Translation: CASAGQSRNTIYC.

This clonotype showed up many times. The rearrangement joins TRBV6-5 to TRBJ2-2, with D possibly TRBD2 on 5 matching bases. CDR1 is MNHEY, CDR2 SVGAGI, per germline. Trimming left V 0 bases short and J 6 bases short, with 8 bases between. The CDR3 consists of 14 residues. CDR3 sequence reads: CASSYSIGAGELFF. The CDR3, as DNA: TGTGCCAGCAGTTACTCGATCGGGGCCGGGGAGCTGTTTTTT.

The CDR3 loop reads CASSLLGGFETQYF. CDR3 nucleotides: TGTGCCAGCAGCTTACTAGGGGGGTTTGAGACCCAGTACTTC. The chain links TRBV11-2 to TRBJ2-5; the D gene could be TRBD1 or TRBD2 (6 bases each). CDR1 is SGHAT and CDR2 is FQNNGV in the germline V gene. This CDR3 is 14 amino acids long. V lost 2 bases and J 5 bases, leaving 12 bases between the germline ends.

There are many counts of this clonotype. V gene TRBV12-3 or TRBV12-4 combines with J gene TRBJ2-1, with D possibly matching TRBD1 (6 bases). The V end was cut by 5 bases, the J end by 13 bases, with 18 bases between. This CDR3 spans 13 amino acids. The CDR3 sequence is CASSPEGVRVQFF. CDR3 DNA: TGTGCCAGCAGTCCCGAGGGGGTAAGGGTACAGTTCTTC.

V is TRBV20-1 and J is TRBJ2-7; unclear D gene. Germline assignment: CDR1 DFQATT and CDR2 SNEGSKA (reference sequence). The CDR3 spans 14 residues. V was shortened by 0 bases and J by 2 bases, with 11 bases between the two germline ends. CDR3 sequence reads: CSARDQRQTYEQYF. The CDR3 DNA reads as TGCAGTGCTAGAGATCAGAGGCAAACCTACGAGCAGTACTTC.

This clonotype has ten or more counts. The chain has TRBV27 and TRBJ2-5; D is possibly TRBD2 (5 bases). Germline loops: CDR1 MNHEY, CDR2 SMNVEV (reference sequence). Between the trimmed V and J ends, which lost 3 bases and 5 bases, there was a span of 13 bases. CDR3 length: 14 residues. CDR3 sequence: CASSFGGSRETQYF. The CDR3 DNA reads TGTGCCAGCAGTTTCGGTGGGAGCAGGGAGACCCAGTACTTC.

This clonotype was observed at least ten times. The J gene is TRBJ2-7, the V gene TRBV7-4; TRBD1 aligns across 9 bases. There are 14 residues in the CDR3. Trimming at V came to 5 bases and at J to 5 bases, leaving 7 bases not matched to a gene. CDR1 is SGHVT, CDR2 SQSDAQ, per germline. CDR3 loop: CASSQPGQGHEQYV. The CDR3 DNA follows: TGTGCCAGCAGCCAACCGGGACAGGGCCACGAGCAGTACGTC.

V usage is TRBV20-1 and J usage is TRBJ1-2; TRBD1 aligns across 7 bases. Germline V gene data show CDR1 as DFQATT and CDR2 as SNEGSKA (reference sequence). The length of the CDR3 is 12 residues. The junction had 6 bases not matched to a gene; V was cut back by 6 bases and J by 5 bases. CDR3 in DNA: TGCAGTGCGTCCGGGACAGAATATGGCTACACCTTC. Translating gives CSASGTEYGYTF.

In its sample, this clonotype was seen many times. The V call is TRBV27, the J call TRBJ2-7, with 13 bases identical to TRBD2. V was clipped by 10 bases and J by 4 bases; unmatched bases: 4. The germline V gene has CDR1 MNHEY and CDR2 SMNVEV (reference sequence). The CDR3 contains 13 residues. The CDR3 reads CATWTSGRYEQYV. The CDR3 nucleotides are TGTGCCACCTGGACTAGCGGGAGATACGAGCAGTACGTC.

V gene TRBV12-3 or TRBV12-4 combines with J gene TRBJ1-5; D not resolved. V was cut by 8 bases and J by 9 bases, with 8 bases left in between. The CDR3 runs to 10 residues. This CDR3 reads CASGPRPQHF. CDR3 in DNA: TGTGCCAGCGGACCCCGGCCCCAGCATTTT.

This clonotype has at least ten counts. The CDR3 sequence: CASSLGLGRPYEQYV. The CDR3 DNA is TGCGCCAGCAGCTTGGGGCTGGGACGACCCTACGAGCAGTACGTC. V gene TRBV5-1 combines with J gene TRBJ2-7; D may correspond to TRBD1 or TRBD2 (5 bases each). V shed 0 bases and J shed 2 bases, with 12 bases lying between them. The germline gives CDR1 SGHRS, CDR2 YFSETQ. This CDR3 contains 15 residues.

This clonotype was seen repeatedly, ten times or more. J is TRBJ2-2 and V is TRBV10-3; perhaps TRBD1 as D (5 bases). Trimming pared 2 bases from V and 4 bases from J, leaving 11 bases between. Germline V gene sequence: CDR1 ENHRY, CDR2 SYGVKD. The CDR3 consists of 15 residues. CDR3 nucleotides: TGTGCCATCAGTGAGACAGGATCAGTCACCGGGGAGCTGTTTTTT. Translation: CAISETGSVTGELFF.

This clonotype appeared many times. V usage is TRBV20-1 and J usage is TRBJ2-7; either TRBD1 or TRBD2 may fit D (6 bases each). In germline, CDR1 is DFQATT, CDR2 SNEGSKA (reference sequence). Trimming took off 0 bases at V and 0 bases at J, with 21 bases between the two ends. The CDR3 is made up of 18 amino acids. The CDR3 loop reads CSARDSHRGRGGSYEQYF. The CDR3 DNA is TGCAGTGCTAGAGACTCCCACCGGGGGCGGGGTGGCTCCTACGAGCAGTACTTC.

This clonotype showed up many times. This chain connects TRBV12-3 or TRBV12-4 to TRBJ2-1; D might be TRBD1 (5 bases). Trimming took off 6 bases at V and 9 bases at J, with 12 bases between the two ends. This CDR3 has 12 residues. CDR3 region: CASRMGRSEQFF. In DNA, the CDR3 is TGTGCCAGCAGAATGGGGCGGAGTGAGCAGTTCTTC.

V usage is TRBV15 and J usage is TRBJ2-7; maybe TRBD1 (5 bases). The germline V gene has CDR1 LNHNV and CDR2 YYDKDF (reference sequence). The V end lost 0 bases, the J end lost 3 bases, and 9 bases lay between the germline ends. CDR3 length: 14 amino acids. CDR3 in DNA: TGTGCCACCAGCAGAGAGCCGCAGGGCTACGAGCAGTACGTC. It is translated as CATSREPQGYEQYV.

This clonotype was observed a handful of times. This sequence joins TRBV11-3 and TRBJ1-1, with a tentative D call TRBD1 (5 bases). There are 15 residues in the CDR3. In germline, CDR1 is SGHNT, CDR2 YENEEA. The germline V and J ends were trimmed by 1 base and 0 bases, with 9 bases remaining between them. The CDR3 region is CASSLGGLMNTEAFF. Written as DNA, the CDR3 is TGTGCCAGCAGCTTAGGGGGCCTAATGAACACTGAAGCTTTCTTT.

The table lists this clonotype with many counts. The chain uses TRBV12-3 or TRBV12-4 and TRBJ2-7; no clear D. The germline V and J ends were trimmed by 3 bases and 1 base, with 7 bases remaining between them. The CDR3 extends over 13 amino acids. The CDR3 is CASSLGISYEQYV. The CDR3 nucleotides are TGTGCCAGCAGTTTGGGCATATCCTACGAGCAGTACGTC.

This clonotype came up a few times. The chain employs TRBV7-9 and TRBJ1-1; D perhaps matches TRBD1 (5 bases). CDR3 length: 17 residues. V gave up 3 bases and J gave up 1 base, with 18 bases separating them. CDR1 is SEHNR, CDR2 FQNEAQ, per germline (reference sequence). The CDR3 DNA is TGTGCCAGCAGCTTCTCCATTGGCCAGGGTCCGAACACTGAAGCTTTCTTT. This sequence encodes CASSFSIGQGPNTEAFF.

This clonotype was observed many times. The chain couples TRBV6-2 or TRBV6-3 to TRBJ2-2; D is uncertain. The germline V and J ends were trimmed by 10 bases and 5 bases, with 14 bases remaining between them. CDR3 size: 13 residues. CDR1 and CDR2 from the germline V gene are MNHEY and SVGEGT. The CDR3 protein is CATRSSETGELFF. CDR3 sequence (DNA): TGTGCCACCAGGAGTTCGGAGACCGGGGAGCTGTTTTTT.

This clonotype was recorded a few times. The genes are TRBV5-1 and TRBJ2-1; D is unresolved. Looked up from germline, CDR1 is SGHRS and CDR2 is YFSETQ. V lost 2 bases and J 6 bases, leaving 12 bases between the germline ends. The CDR3 runs to 14 residues. The CDR3 nucleotides are TGCGCCAGCAGCTTTCGTGTCGGATCCAATGAGCAGTTCTTC. Its protein product is CASSFRVGSNEQFF.

This clonotype was counted at least ten times. J is TRBJ2-2 and V is TRBV18, with D possibly matching TRBD1 (6 bases). There are 15 residues in the CDR3. Germline lookup yields CDR1 KGHSH and CDR2 LQKENI. V was clipped by 3 bases and J by 0 bases, with 8 bases between them. The DNA for the CDR3 is TGTGCCAGCTCACCTAGGACAGCGAACACCGGGGAGCTGTTTTTT. This translates into CASSPRTANTGELFF.

This clonotype was counted many times. This chain uses TRBV5-1 with TRBJ1-1, with D uncertain. Trimming cost V 0 bases and J 7 bases, with 10 bases left between them. The V gene's germline CDR1 is SGHRS and CDR2 YFSETQ. The CDR3 has 13 residues. The CDR3 DNA reads TGCGCCAGCAGCTTGGGACCTGCACGTGAAGCTTTCTTT. Encoded protein: CASSLGPAREAFF.

The V and J genes are TRBV9 and TRBJ2-2; no definite D call. The CDR3 sequence is 14 residues long. CDR1 SGDLS and CDR2 YYNGEE come from the germline V gene. The V end was cut by 0 bases, the J end by 4 bases, with 7 bases between. The CDR3 coding sequence is TGTGCCAGCAGCGTAGCGTCTTCCACCGGGGAGCTGTTTTTT. Translating gives CASSVASSTGELFF.

This clonotype was seen repeatedly, ten times or more. The V and J genes are TRBV10-3 and TRBJ2-2; unclear D gene. This CDR3 has 16 amino acids. From germline, CDR1 is ENHRY and CDR2 SYGVKD. V was cut by 3 bases and J by 3 bases, with 14 bases left in between. CDR3 nucleotides: TGTGCCATCAGTGAAGTTCCACCCACGGACACCGGGGAGCTGTTTTTT. As protein: CAISEVPPTDTGELFF.

This clonotype was recorded at least ten times. The rearrangement joins TRBV19 to TRBJ2-5; D ambiguous. The V end was cut by 3 bases, the J end by 5 bases, with 10 bases between. CDR3 length: 13 residues. CDR1 and CDR2 from the germline V gene are LNHDA and SQIVND (reference sequence). CDR3 amino acids: CASSMPNAETQYF. The CDR3 DNA reads as TGTGCCAGTAGTATGCCGAACGCGGAGACCCAGTACTTC. Supplemented by reference TRBV19 and TRBJ2-5, the full variable domain reads DGGITQSPKYLFRKEGQNVTLSCEQNLNHDAMYWYRQDPGQGLRLIYYSQIVNDFQKGDIAEGYSVSREKKESFPLTVTSAQKNPTAFYLCASSMPNAETQYFGPGTRLLVL.

This clonotype has a handful of counts. This rearrangement joins TRBV3-1 to TRBJ2-2; 8 bases fit TRBD2. This CDR3 has 17 residues. CDR1 and CDR2 from the germline V gene are LGHDT and YNNKEL (reference sequence). Losses at the gene ends were 1 base for V and 2 bases for J; bases not matched to a gene: 6. DNA for the CDR3: TGTGCCAGCAGCCAAGGATTGGCGGGGGGTAACACCGGGGAGCTGTTTTTT. Its translation is CASSQGLAGGNTGELFF.

The V call is TRBV24-1, the J call TRBJ2-1; possible D gene TRBD2, 6 bases. This CDR3 region has 18 residues. In germline, CDR1 is KGHDR, CDR2 SFDVKD. With 2 bases removed from V and 1 base from J, the gap between germline ends came to 17 bases. The CDR3 sequence: CATSDSRQTRRSYNEQFF. In nucleotides, the CDR3 is TGTGCCACCAGTGATTCCCGCCAGACTAGAAGGTCCTACAATGAGCAGTTCTTC.

The V call is TRBV7-9, the J call TRBJ2-1, with D possibly matching TRBD2 (6 bases). The CDR3 consists of 15 residues. The V end lost 5 bases, the J end lost 6 bases, and 17 bases lay between the germline ends. Germline V gene lookup returns CDR1 SEHNR and CDR2 FQNEAQ (reference sequence). The CDR3 loop is CASSPQLATRNEQFF. CDR3 bases: TGTGCCAGCAGCCCCCAACTAGCTACCCGCAATGAGCAGTTCTTC.